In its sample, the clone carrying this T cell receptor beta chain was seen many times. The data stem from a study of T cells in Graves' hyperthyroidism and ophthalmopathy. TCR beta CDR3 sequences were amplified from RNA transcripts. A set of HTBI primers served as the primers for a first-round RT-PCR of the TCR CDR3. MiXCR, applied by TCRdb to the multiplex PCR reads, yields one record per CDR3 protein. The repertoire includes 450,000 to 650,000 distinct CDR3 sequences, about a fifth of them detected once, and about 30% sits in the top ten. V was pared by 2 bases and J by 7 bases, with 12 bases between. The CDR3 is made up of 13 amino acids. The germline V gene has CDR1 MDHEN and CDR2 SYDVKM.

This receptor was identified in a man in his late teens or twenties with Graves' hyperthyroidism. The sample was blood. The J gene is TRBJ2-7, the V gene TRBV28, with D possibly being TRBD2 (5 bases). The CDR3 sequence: CASSLGTSGEQYF. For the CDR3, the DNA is TGTGCCAGCAGTTTAGGTACTTCGGGGGAGCAGTACTTC.